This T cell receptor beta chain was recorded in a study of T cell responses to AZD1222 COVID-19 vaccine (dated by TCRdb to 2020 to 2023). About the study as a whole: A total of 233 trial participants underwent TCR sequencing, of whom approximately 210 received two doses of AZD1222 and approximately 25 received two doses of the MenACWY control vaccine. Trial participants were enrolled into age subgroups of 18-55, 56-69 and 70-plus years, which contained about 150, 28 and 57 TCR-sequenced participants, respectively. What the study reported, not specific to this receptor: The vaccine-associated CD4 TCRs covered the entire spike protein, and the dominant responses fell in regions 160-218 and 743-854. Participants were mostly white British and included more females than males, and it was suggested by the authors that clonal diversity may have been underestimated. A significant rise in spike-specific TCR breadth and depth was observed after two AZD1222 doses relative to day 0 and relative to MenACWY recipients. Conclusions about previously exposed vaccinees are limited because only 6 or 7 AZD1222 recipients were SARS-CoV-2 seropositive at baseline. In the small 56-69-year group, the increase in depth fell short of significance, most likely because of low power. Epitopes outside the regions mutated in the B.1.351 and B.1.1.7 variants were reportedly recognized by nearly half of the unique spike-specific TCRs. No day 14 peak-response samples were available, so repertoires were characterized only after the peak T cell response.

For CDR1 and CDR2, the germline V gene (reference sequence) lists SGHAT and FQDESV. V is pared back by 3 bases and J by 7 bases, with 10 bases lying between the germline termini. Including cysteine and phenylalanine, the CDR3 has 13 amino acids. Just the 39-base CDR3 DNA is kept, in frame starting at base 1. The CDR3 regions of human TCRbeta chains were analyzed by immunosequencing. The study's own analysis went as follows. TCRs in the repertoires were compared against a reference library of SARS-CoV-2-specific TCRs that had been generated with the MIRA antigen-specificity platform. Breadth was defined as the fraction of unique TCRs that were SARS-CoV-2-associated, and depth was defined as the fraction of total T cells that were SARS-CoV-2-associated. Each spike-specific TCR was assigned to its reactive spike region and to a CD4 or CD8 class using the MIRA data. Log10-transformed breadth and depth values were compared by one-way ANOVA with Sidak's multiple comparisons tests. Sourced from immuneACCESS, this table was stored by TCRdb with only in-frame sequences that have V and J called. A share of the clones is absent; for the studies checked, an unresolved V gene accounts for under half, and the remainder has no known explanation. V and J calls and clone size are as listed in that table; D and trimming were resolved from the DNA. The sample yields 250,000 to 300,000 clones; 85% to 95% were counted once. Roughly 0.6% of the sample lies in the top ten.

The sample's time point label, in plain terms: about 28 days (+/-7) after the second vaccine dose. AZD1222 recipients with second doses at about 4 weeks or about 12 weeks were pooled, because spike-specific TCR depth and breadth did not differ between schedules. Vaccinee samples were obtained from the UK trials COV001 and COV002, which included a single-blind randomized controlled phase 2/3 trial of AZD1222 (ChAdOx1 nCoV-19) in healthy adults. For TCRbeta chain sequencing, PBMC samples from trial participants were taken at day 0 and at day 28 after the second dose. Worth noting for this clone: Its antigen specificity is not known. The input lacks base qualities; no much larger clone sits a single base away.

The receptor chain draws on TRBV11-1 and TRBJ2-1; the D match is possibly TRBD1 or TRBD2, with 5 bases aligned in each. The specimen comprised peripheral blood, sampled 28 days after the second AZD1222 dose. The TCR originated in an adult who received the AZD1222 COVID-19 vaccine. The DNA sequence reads TGTGCCAGCAGCTTCAATGGGGGTAATGAGCAGTTCTTC. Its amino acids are CASSFNGGNEQFF.